Following are 23 T cell receptor beta chains from one sample sequenced in a study of neurological immune-mediated disorders. TCRdb reanalysed the 5' RACE reads using MiXCR and keeps one entry per CDR3 protein. The sample includes roughly 100,000 distinct CDR3 sequences, 10% to 13% of them seen just once. This sample's time point: longitudinal time-point 3. The material sequenced was PBMCs. These receptors originate from a female donor with HTLV-1-associated myelopathy (HAM/TSP).

This clonotype was detected many times. The genes are TRBV3-1 and TRBJ1-2; possibly TRBD1 for D (5 bases). Trimming stripped 0 bases from V and 6 bases from J, with 11 bases between. There are 14 residues in the CDR3. CDR1 LGHDT and CDR2 YNNKEL come from the germline V gene (reference sequence). This CDR3 reads CASSQDRQGNGYTF. In nucleotides, the CDR3 is TGTGCCAGCAGCCAAGATCGTCAGGGAAATGGCTACACCTTC.

Many counts were recorded for this clonotype. The chain couples TRBV4-1 to TRBJ2-7, with unresolved D. CDR1 is MGHRA, CDR2 YSYEKL, per germline. The V gene lost 4 bases and the J gene lost 1 base, with 8 bases spanning the gap. CDR3 length: 13 amino acids. CDR3 DNA: TGCGCCAGCAGCCCGATAGGTTCCTACGAGCAGTACTTC. This codes for CASSPIGSYEQYF.

The table lists this clonotype with many counts. The chain has TRBV20-1 and TRBJ2-3; maybe TRBD2 (6 bases). Trimming left V 7 bases short and J 5 bases short, with 7 bases between. CDR1 and CDR2 (germline): DFQATT, SNEGSKA (reference sequence). The CDR3 has 10 residues. The CDR3 DNA reads TGCAGTGAAGCGGGAGATACGCAGTATTTT. It encodes CSEAGDTQYF.

V and J are TRBV28 and TRBJ2-7; TRBD1 agrees at 8 bases. CDR3 length: 15 residues. J was trimmed by 10 bases and V by 7 bases; bases with no gene match: 18. In germline, CDR1 is MDHEN, CDR2 SYDVKM. Here the CDR3 DNA reads TGTGCCAGCACTTCCCCACACTTCGACAGGGGCTCTCAGTACTTC. This translates into CASTSPHFDRGSQYF. Full variable domain (remainder filled in from reference TRBV28 and TRBJ2-7): DVKVTQSSRYLVKRTGEKVFLECVQDMDHENMFWYRQDPGLGLRLIYFSYDVKMKEKGDIPEGYSVSREKKERFSLILESASTNQTSMYLCASTSPHFDRGSQYFGPGTRLTVT.

This clonotype was detected many times. This rearrangement joins TRBV20-1 to TRBJ2-1; D gene ambiguous. This CDR3 is 10 amino acids long. Germline V gene lookup returns CDR1 DFQATT and CDR2 SNEGSKA (reference sequence). V was shortened by 4 bases and J by 5 bases, with 3 bases between the two germline ends. This chain's CDR3 is CSATDNEQFF. The CDR3 DNA sequence: TGCAGTGCTACCGACAATGAGCAGTTCTTC.

In its sample, this clonotype was seen a few times. The rearrangement joins TRBV5-5 to TRBJ2-7; D is tentatively TRBD1 or TRBD2 (5 bases each). V was trimmed by 0 bases and J by 5 bases, leaving 12 bases between them. Germline values: CDR1 SGHKS, CDR2 YYEKEE (reference sequence). The CDR3 has 14 amino acids. The CDR3 DNA is TGTGCCAGCAGCTTGGTGCAGGGTAGCGACGAGCAGTACTTC. It codes for CASSLVQGSDEQYF.

Ten or more counts support this clonotype. The chain has TRBV7-9 and TRBJ1-1; D remains unclear. Germline CDR1 and CDR2: SEHNR and FQNEAQ (reference sequence). The CDR3 is 14 residues long. With 2 bases removed from V and 8 bases from J, the gap between germline ends came to 15 bases. As DNA, the CDR3 is TGTGCCAGCAGCTTAAGGGAGCCCCCCCTAGAAGCTTTCTTT. It encodes CASSLREPPLEAFF.

In regard to this clonotype: A junction end diverges from the germline sequence, so it may reflect a read error. This sequence joins TRBV3-1 and TRBJ1-1, with TRBD1 as a possible D gene (5 bases). This CDR3 region has 12 residues. Germline V CDR1 and CDR2: LGHDT, YNNKEL (reference sequence). This chain's CDR3 is CASTQNGGSAFF. Here the CDR3 DNA reads TGTGCCAGCACCCAAAACGGGGGGAGTGCTTTCTTT. The entire variable domain, with the rest obtained from reference TRBV3-1 and TRBJ1-1, is as follows: DTAVSQTPKYLVTQMGNDKSIKCEQNLGHDTMYWYKQDSKKFLKIMFSYNNKELIINETVPNRFSPKSPDKAHLNLHINSLELGDSAVYFCASTQNGGSAFFGQGTRLTVV.

This clonotype showed up many times. The chain is built from TRBV5-1 and TRBJ2-7; 7 nucleotides align to TRBD2. V lost 4 bases to trimming and J lost 0 bases; unmatched junction nucleotides: 4. CDR1 and CDR2 from the germline V gene are SGHRS and YFSETQ. The CDR3 has 14 amino acids. The CDR3 nucleotides are TGCGCCAGCAGCAGGGGCGGGAGCTCCTACGAGCAGTACTTC. It yields the protein CASSRGGSSYEQYF.

This clonotype was counted many times. This sequence joins TRBV18 and TRBJ2-1; perhaps TRBD1 as D (6 bases). Trimming shortened V by 4 bases and J by 4 bases, and 14 bases separated the two germline ends. Per the germline V gene, CDR1 is KGHSH and CDR2 is LQKENI. CDR3 length: 15 amino acids. In nucleotides, the CDR3 is TGTGCCAGCTCACTCGGTGGACAGTTTTACAATGAGCAGTTCTTC. Translation: CASSLGGQFYNEQFF.

This clonotype occurred many times. At one end, the junction sequence differs from germline, possibly due to a read error. This chain joins TRBV6-5 and TRBJ1-2, with 9 positions matching TRBD1. Germline V gene data show CDR1 as MNHEY and CDR2 as SVGAGI. The CDR3 sequence is 14 residues long. The chain's CDR3 is CASGYRGQGYGYTF. In nucleotides, the CDR3 is TGTGCCAGCGGTTACAGGGGGCAGGGGTATGGCTACACCTTC.

This clonotype was recorded many times. V is TRBV5-6 and J is TRBJ2-1; 9 nucleotides agree with TRBD1. With 10 bases clipped from V and 4 bases from J, the junction kept 9 bases outside the gene matches. Germline assignment: CDR1 SGHDT and CDR2 YYEEEE. The CDR3 runs 14 residues. The CDR3 sequence is CAGGGQGEYNEQFF. As DNA, the CDR3 is TGTGCCGGGGGGGGACAGGGAGAGTACAATGAGCAGTTCTTC. Full variable domain (outside the CDR3, taken from reference TRBV5-6 and TRBJ2-1): DAGVTQSPTHLIKTRGQQVTLRCSPKSGHDTVSWYQQALGQGPQFIFQYYEEEERQRGNFPDRFSGHQFPNYSSELNVNALLLGDSALYLCAGGGQGEYNEQFFGPGTRLTVL.

This clonotype appeared many times. The chain is built from TRBV9 and TRBJ2-3; 8 bases line up with TRBD2. J lost 6 bases, V lost 4 bases, and 10 bases had no gene match. This CDR3 contains 15 residues. Germline V gene lookup returns CDR1 SGDLS and CDR2 YYNGEE. In DNA, the CDR3 is TGTGCCAGCAGCATTTCCGGGGGGGCCCCCGATACGCAGTATTTT. Translation: CASSISGGAPDTQYF. The complete variable domain, with remaining parts taken from reference TRBV9 and TRBJ2-3, reads DSGVTQTPKHLITATGQRVTLRCSPRSGDLSVYWYQQSLDQGLQFLIQYYNGEERAKGNILERFSAQQFPDLHSELNLSSLELGDSALYFCASSISGGAPDTQYFGPGTRLTVL.

This clonotype was seen many times. This sequence joins TRBV5-1 and TRBJ1-3, with D tentatively TRBD1 (5 bases). V was shortened by 4 bases and J by 3 bases, with 11 bases between the two germline ends. Germline CDR1 and CDR2: SGHRS and YFSETQ. This CDR3 contains 14 residues. The CDR3 DNA reads as TGCGCCAGCAGCCCTATGGGGGTTGGAAACACCATATATTTT. Amino acids: CASSPMGVGNTIYF.

This clonotype came up many times. V is TRBV12-3 or TRBV12-4 and J is TRBJ2-6; tentative D call: TRBD1 (5 bases). CDR3 size: 15 residues. The V and J ends lost 2 bases and 0 bases respectively, with 5 bases between them. Here the CDR3 DNA reads TGTGCCAGCAGTTTACAGGGCTCTGGGGCCAACGTCCTGACTTTC. This translates into CASSLQGSGANVLTF.

This clonotype was counted ten times or more. The chain combines TRBV5-1 with TRBJ1-1; no clear D. The CDR3 consists of 14 residues. The germline gives CDR1 SGHRS, CDR2 YFSETQ. Trimming took off 0 bases at V and 4 bases at J, with 10 bases between the two ends. Written as DNA, the CDR3 is TGCGCCAGCAGCTTGGGGACGGGTGGCACTGAAGCTTTCTTT. This gives the protein CASSLGTGGTEAFF.

This clonotype was counted ten times or more. The J gene is TRBJ2-3, the V gene TRBV7-9; D possibly uses TRBD1 or TRBD2 (6 bases each). V lost 4 bases and J lost 8, with 10 bases in between. This CDR3 contains 12 residues. CDR1 SEHNR and CDR2 FQNEAQ come from the germline V gene (reference sequence). The CDR3 DNA follows: TGTGCCAGCAGCTACGAGGGGGGTACGCAGTATTTT. Amino acids: CASSYEGGTQYF.

By sample fraction, this clonotype is medium-sized. The rearrangement uses TRBV5-5 and TRBJ2-2, with TRBD2 as a possible D gene (6 bases). V lost 7 bases to trimming and J lost 1 base, with 14 bases between them. Germline-derived CDR1 and CDR2 are SGHKS and YYEKEE (reference sequence). CDR3 size: 15 residues. The DNA for the CDR3 is TGTGCCAGCGCCCCCGGAGGGGTGAACACCGGGGAGCTGTTTTTT. It translates to CASAPGGVNTGELFF.

Ten or more counts support this clonotype. The chain is built from TRBV6-4 and TRBJ2-1; D is undetermined. There are 13 residues in the CDR3. The V and J ends lost 2 bases and 5 bases respectively, with 7 bases between them. Germline V gene data show CDR1 as MRHNA and CDR2 as SNTAGT. CDR3 sequence: CASSDEWNNEQFF. CDR3 DNA sequence: TGTGCCAGCAGTGACGAGTGGAACAATGAGCAGTTCTTC.

This clonotype has at least ten counts. The chain couples TRBV6-5 to TRBJ1-4; the D gene is possibly TRBD1 (5 bases). Germline CDR1 is MNHEY and CDR2 is SVGAGI. Trimming left V 2 bases short and J 4 bases short, with 8 bases between. The CDR3 length is 14 residues. The CDR3 here is CASSYLQGNEKLFF. The CDR3 bases are TGTGCCAGCAGTTACCTCCAGGGTAATGAAAAACTGTTTTTT.

Comments on this clonotype: The junction shows a germline mismatch at one end, possibly a read error. The V call is TRBV6-5, the J call TRBJ2-7, with D possibly being TRBD1 or TRBD2 (5 bases each). This CDR3 spans 14 amino acids. Germline loops: CDR1 MNHEY, CDR2 SVGAGI. The CDR3 sequence: CASSYSGTFYAQYF. The CDR3 coding sequence is TGTGCCAGCAGTTACTCGGGGACGTTCTACGCGCAGTACTTC.

This clonotype was recorded at least ten times. The V gene is TRBV10-3, the J gene TRBJ2-5, with TRBD2 matching over 15 bases. CDR3 size: 16 residues. After removal of 5 bases from V and 1 base from J, the junction contained 2 bases not matched to a gene. CDR1 and CDR2 (germline): ENHRY, SYGVKD. The CDR3 DNA follows: TGTGCCATCAGTTTGGGACTAGCGGGGGGCCAAGAGACCCAGTACTTC. It yields the protein CAISLGLAGGQETQYF.

The table lists this clonotype with many counts. J is TRBJ2-1 and V is TRBV27, with D possibly matching TRBD1 (5 bases). Germline CDR1 MNHEY, CDR2 SMNVEV (reference sequence). The CDR3 extends over 16 amino acids. Trimming took off 2 bases at V and 7 bases at J, with 18 bases between the two ends. In nucleotides, the CDR3 is TGTGCCAGCAGTTTAGTACAGGTGGTCCGGGTTAATGAGCAGTTCTTC. Amino acid sequence: CASSLVQVVRVNEQFF.